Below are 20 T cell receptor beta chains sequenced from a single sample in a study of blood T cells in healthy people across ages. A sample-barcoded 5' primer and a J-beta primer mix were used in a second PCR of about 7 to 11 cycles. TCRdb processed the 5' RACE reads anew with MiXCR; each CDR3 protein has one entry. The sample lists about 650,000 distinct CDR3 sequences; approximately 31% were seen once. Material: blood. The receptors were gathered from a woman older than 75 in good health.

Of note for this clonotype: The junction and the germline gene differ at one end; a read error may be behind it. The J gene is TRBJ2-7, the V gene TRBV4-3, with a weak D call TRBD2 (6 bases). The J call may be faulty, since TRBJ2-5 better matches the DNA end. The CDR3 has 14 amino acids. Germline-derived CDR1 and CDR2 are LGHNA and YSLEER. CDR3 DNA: TGCGCCGGCAGCCGAGATGCTAGCGCCGAGACCCAGTACTTC. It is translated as CAGSRDASAETQYF.

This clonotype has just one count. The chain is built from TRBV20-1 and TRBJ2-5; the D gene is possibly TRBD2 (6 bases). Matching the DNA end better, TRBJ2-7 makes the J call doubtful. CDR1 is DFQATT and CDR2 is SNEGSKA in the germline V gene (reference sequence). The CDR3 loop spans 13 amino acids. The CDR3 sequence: CSASTGLNYEQYF. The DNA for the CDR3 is TGCAGTGCTAGTACGGGACTGAACTACGAGCAGTACTTC.

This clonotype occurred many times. DNA of the CDR3: TGTGCCAGCAGGCCTATCAGGGGAAATTCACCCCTCCACTTT. It codes for CASRPIRGNSPLHF. V and J are TRBV2 and TRBJ1-6; maybe TRBD1 (6 bases). Trimming pared 6 bases from V and 7 bases from J, leaving 13 bases between. The V gene's germline CDR1 is SNHLY and CDR2 FYNNEI. CDR3 length equals 14 residues.

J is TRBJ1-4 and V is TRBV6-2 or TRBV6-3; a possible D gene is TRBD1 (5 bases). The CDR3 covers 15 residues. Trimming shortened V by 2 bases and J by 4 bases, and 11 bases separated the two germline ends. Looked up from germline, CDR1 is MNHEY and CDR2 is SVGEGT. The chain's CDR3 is CASSYVGADNEKLFF. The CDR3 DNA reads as TGTGCCAGCAGTTACGTCGGGGCAGATAATGAAAAACTGTTTTTT.

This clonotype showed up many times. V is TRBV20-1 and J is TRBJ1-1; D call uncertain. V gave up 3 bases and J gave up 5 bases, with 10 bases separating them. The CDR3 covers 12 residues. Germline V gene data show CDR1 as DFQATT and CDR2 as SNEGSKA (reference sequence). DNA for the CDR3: TGCAGTGCTAGTCGCACGCGGACTGAAGCTTTCTTT. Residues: CSASRTRTEAFF.

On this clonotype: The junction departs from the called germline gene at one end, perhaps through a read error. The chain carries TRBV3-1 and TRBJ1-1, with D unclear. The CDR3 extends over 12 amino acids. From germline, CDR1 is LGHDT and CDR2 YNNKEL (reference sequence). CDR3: CASSHGTRALVF. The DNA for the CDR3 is TGTGCCAGCAGCCATGGTACACGGGCTTTGGTCTTT. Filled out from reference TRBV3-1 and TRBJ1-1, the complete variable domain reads DTAVSQTPKYLVTQMGNDKSIKCEQNLGHDTMYWYKQDSKKFLKIMFSYNNKELIINETVPNRFSPKSPDKAHLNLHINSLELGDSAVYFCASSHGTRALVFGQGTRLTVV.

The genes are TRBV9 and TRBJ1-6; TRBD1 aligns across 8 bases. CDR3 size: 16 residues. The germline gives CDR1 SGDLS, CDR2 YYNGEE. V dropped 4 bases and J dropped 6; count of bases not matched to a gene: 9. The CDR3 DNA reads TGTGCCAGCAGCCCCCGAGTCGACAGGGGTAATTCACCCCTCCACTTT. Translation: CASSPRVDRGNSPLHF. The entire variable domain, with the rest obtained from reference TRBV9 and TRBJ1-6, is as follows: DSGVTQTPKHLITATGQRVTLRCSPRSGDLSVYWYQQSLDQGLQFLIQYYNGEERAKGNILERFSAQQFPDLHSELNLSSLELGDSALYFCASSPRVDRGNSPLHFGNGTRLTVT.

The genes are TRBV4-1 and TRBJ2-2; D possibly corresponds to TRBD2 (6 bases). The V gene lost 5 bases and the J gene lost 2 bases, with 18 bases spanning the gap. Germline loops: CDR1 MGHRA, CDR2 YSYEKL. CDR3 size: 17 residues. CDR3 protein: CASSSPGSHYNTGELFF. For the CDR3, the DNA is TGCGCCAGCAGCTCGCCCGGGAGTCATTATAACACCGGGGAGCTGTTTTTT.

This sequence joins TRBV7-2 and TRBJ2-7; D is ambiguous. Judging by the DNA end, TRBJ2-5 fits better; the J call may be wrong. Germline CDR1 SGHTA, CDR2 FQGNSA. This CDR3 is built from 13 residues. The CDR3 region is CASSASRPETQYF. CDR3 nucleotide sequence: TGTGCCAGCAGCGCGAGTAGGCCAGAGACCCAGTACTTC.

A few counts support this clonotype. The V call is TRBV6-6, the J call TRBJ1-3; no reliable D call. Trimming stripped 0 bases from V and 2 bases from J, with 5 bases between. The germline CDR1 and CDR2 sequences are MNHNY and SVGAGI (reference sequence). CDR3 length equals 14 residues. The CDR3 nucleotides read TGTGCCAGCAGTTACTCCCAGGCTGGAAACACCATATATTTT. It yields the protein CASSYSQAGNTIYF.

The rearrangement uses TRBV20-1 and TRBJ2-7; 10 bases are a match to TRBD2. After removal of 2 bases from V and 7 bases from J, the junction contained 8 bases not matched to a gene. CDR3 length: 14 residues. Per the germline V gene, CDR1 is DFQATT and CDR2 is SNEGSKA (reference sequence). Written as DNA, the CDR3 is TGCAGTGCTAGACTAGCGGGGGTCAGGAATGAGCAGTACTTC. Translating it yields CSARLAGVRNEQYF.

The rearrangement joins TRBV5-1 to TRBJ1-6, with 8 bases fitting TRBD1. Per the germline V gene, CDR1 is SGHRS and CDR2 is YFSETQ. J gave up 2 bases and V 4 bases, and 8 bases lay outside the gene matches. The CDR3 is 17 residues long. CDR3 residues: CASSPLGQGAYNSPLHF. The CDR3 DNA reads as TGCGCCAGCAGCCCTTTAGGACAGGGAGCCTATAATTCACCCCTCCACTTT.

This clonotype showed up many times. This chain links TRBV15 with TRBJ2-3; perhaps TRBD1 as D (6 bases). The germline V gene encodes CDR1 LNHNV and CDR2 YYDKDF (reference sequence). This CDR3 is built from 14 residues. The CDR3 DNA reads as TGTGCTAGCCAAGGGGGACATAGCACAGATACGCAGTATTTT. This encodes CASQGGHSTDTQYF.

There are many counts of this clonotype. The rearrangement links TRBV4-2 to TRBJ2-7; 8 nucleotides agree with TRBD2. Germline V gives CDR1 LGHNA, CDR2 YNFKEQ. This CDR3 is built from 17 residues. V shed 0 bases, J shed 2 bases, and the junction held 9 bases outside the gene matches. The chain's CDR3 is CASSQDRVDGGAYEQYF. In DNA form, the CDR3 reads TGTGCCAGCAGCCAAGATCGGGTTGACGGGGGGGCCTACGAGCAGTACTTC.

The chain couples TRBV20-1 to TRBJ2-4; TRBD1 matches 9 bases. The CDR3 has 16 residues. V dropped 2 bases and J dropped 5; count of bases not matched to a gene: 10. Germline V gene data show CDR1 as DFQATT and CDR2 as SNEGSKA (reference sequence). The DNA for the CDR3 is TGCAGTGCTAGATCGGGACAGGGTTTCGACGAAAACATTCAGTACTTC. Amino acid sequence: CSARSGQGFDENIQYF.

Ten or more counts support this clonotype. The CDR3 region is CASSAGGRGTEAFF. In DNA, the CDR3 is TGTGCCAGCAGCGCAGGGGGCCGGGGAACTGAAGCTTTCTTT. J is TRBJ1-1 and V is TRBV7-3; 8 bases are a match to TRBD1. In germline, CDR1 is SGHTA, CDR2 FQGTGA. This CDR3 contains 14 residues. After removal of 5 bases from V and 5 bases from J, the junction contained 7 bases not matched to a gene.

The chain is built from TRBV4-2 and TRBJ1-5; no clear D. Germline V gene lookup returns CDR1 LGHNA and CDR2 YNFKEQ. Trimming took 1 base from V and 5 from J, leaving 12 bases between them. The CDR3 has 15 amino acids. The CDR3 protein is CASSQGSDKDQPQHF. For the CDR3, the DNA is TGTGCCAGCAGCCAAGGCTCAGACAAGGATCAGCCCCAGCATTTT.

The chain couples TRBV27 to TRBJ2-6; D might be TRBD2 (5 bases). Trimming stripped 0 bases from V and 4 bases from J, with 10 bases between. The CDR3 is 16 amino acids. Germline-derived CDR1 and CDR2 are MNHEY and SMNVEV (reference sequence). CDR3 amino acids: CASSLSWSGGANVLTF. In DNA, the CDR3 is TGTGCCAGCAGTTTATCGTGGAGCGGCGGGGCCAACGTCCTGACTTTC.

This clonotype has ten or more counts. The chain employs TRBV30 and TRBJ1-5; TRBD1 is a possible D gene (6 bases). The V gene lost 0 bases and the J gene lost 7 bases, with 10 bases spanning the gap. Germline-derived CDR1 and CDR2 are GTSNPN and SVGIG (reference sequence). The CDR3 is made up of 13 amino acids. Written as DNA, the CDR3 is TGTGCCTGGAGTGTAGGGGGAGGACAGCCCCAGCATTTT. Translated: CAWSVGGGQPQHF.

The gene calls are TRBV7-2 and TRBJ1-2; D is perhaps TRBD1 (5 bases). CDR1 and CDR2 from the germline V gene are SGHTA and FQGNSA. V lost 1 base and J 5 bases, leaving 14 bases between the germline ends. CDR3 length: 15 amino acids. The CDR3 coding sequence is TGTGCCAGCAGCTTAGATTTCCGAGACAGTTATGGCTACACCTTC. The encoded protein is CASSLDFRDSYGYTF. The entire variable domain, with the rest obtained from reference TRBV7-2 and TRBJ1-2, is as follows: GAGVSQSPSNKVTEKGKDVELRCDPISGHTALYWYRQSLGQGLEFLIYFQGNSAPDKSGLPSDRFSAERTGGSVSTLTIQRTQQEDSAVYLCASSLDFRDSYGYTFGSGTRLTVV.